A selection of T cell receptor beta chains follows, all from one sample in a study of blood T cell repertoires in COVID-19. TCRdb's copy holds only in-frame clones and misses some; the assay was immunoSEQ multiplex PCR. The table includes about 200,000 clones, approximately 86% detected once. Sequencing was carried out using PBMCs or T cells enriched from blood (not recorded which). The receptors shown here come from a woman aged 40 to 50 with acute COVID-19. CDR3s include the opening cysteine and the closing phenylalanine or tryptophan. Fields, in order: D gene, J gene, CDR3 length, V gene, CDR3 protein. D genes are given only for firm matches.

>-|TRBJ1-1|14|TRBV9
CASRGLQGNTEAFF
>-|TRBJ2-7|13|TRBV12-3/TRBV12-4
CASRDIGSYEQYF
>-|TRBJ2-1|15|TRBV5-1
CASSLSGTGYNEQFF
>-|TRBJ2-7|13|TRBV28
CASSLPRVYEQYF
>-|TRBJ1-2|13|TRBV28
CASSLYKGDGYTF
>-|TRBJ2-1|15|TRBV7-8
CASSPVAVAYNEQFF
>TRBD2|TRBJ2-7|13|TRBV27
CASTGTSSSEQYF
>-|TRBJ1-1|15|TRBV5-3
CARSLIQGMNTEAFF
>TRBD1|TRBJ2-7|14|TRBV13
CASSSRQGHYEQYF
>TRBD2|TRBJ2-7|17|TRBV19
CASSIGSSASGRSEQYF
>-|TRBJ2-7|12|TRBV2
CASSEQAYEQYF
>TRBD1|TRBJ1-1|13|TRBV24-1
CAAGQANTAEAFF
>TRBD1|TRBJ2-7|15|TRBV19
CASSAGTVGSYEQYF
>TRBD2|TRBJ2-2|15|TRBV7-9
CASSLGEGRVGELFF
>-|TRBJ2-1|14|TRBV9
CASNPAPDTWEQFF
>-|TRBJ2-7|17|TRBV7-8
CASSLRTRLLFSYEQYF
>TRBD2|TRBJ2-5|14|TRBV7-2
CASSPLAGPGAQYF
>TRBD2|TRBJ2-1|16|TRBV3-1/TRBV3-2
CASSQDRGTRLDEQFF
>-|TRBJ2-7|15|TRBV27
CASSSGQKGVYEQYF
>TRBD1|TRBJ1-1|15|TRBV11-2
CASSYRTGQNTEAFF
>-|TRBJ1-2|15|TRBV7-2
CASTSRGRANYGYTF
>-|TRBJ2-3|15|TRBV19
CASSEPGFGTDTQYF
>TRBD2|TRBJ2-1|16|TRBV5-5
CASSFRLGEGYNEQFF
>-|TRBJ1-4|12|TRBV5-4
CASSQMNEKLFF
>-|TRBJ2-5|17|TRBV24-1
CATSDQSRGKRRETQYF
>TRBD2|TRBJ2-1|16|TRBV9
CASSVSPGLVGDEQFF
>-|TRBJ2-3|14|TRBV11-2
CASSLLGGTDTQYF
>TRBD2|TRBJ2-3|16|TRBV7-8
CASSLRTSGSTDTQYF
>-|TRBJ1-2|13|TRBV27
CASARGVRYGYTF
>-|TRBJ1-5|18|TRBV4-1
CASSPRGFGRVSNQPQHF
>-|TRBJ2-1|13|TRBV4-3
CASSQDRDTRQFF
>TRBD1|TRBJ1-1|16|TRBV5-1
CASSSQQGHWGTEAFF
>-|TRBJ2-2|15|TRBV2
CARDLQQGVAGELFF
>TRBD1|TRBJ1-2|15|TRBV29-1
CSVEDRGQTYYGYTF
>TRBD2|TRBJ2-1|17|TRBV27
CASSPTSGGAVYNEQFF
>TRBD1|TRBJ2-3|15|TRBV5-1
CASSLAGTGTYTQYF
>-|TRBJ1-4|16|TRBV7-9
CASSLGAGTYNEKLFF
>-|TRBJ1-2|16|TRBV5-4
CASSLDPGREAYGYTF
>-|TRBJ1-6|15|TRBV5-1
CASSPVDSRNSPLHF
>TRBD2|TRBJ2-1|17|TRBV7-2
CASSLGLAGGPDDEQFF
>TRBD1|TRBJ1-2|15|TRBV7-2
CASSSPLDRRSGYTF
>-|TRBJ2-1|15|TRBV20-1
CSASPRDSYYNEQFF
>-|TRBJ1-6|21|TRBV28
CASSLTPMVSGLSSYNSPLHF
>TRBD1|TRBJ2-2|16|TRBV5-1
CASTLQGSDYAGELFF
>TRBD1|TRBJ2-7|16|TRBV4-1
CASSQVFATGIYEQYF
>TRBD1|TRBJ2-7|15|TRBV10-2
CASSELGTGEEKQYF
>TRBD1|TRBJ1-1|11|TRBV29-1
CSVGRGREAFF
>-|TRBJ2-2|16|TRBV3-1/TRBV3-2
CASSQPRSGNTGELFF
>-|TRBJ2-7|15|TRBV7-2
CASSYWRGSSYEQYF
>TRBD2|TRBJ2-7|17|TRBV4-3
CASSPPNTGGLSYEQYF
>-|TRBJ2-1|15|TRBV27
CASSWSGDSYNEQFF
>TRBD2|TRBJ2-3|16|TRBV11-3
CASSLGGPGGTDTQYF
>-|TRBJ1-3|13|TRBV2
CASSMDTGNTIYF
>-|TRBJ1-2|13|TRBV6-5
CASSTQGGYGYTF
>-|TRBJ1-3|13|TRBV7-2
CASSLGEVNTIYF
>-|TRBJ1-6|14|TRBV7-2
CASSPRRALSPLHF
>TRBD1|TRBJ1-6|15|TRBV27
CASRTGATYNSPLHF
>-|TRBJ2-7|15|TRBV20-1
CSASRAGTSSYEQYF